This T cell receptor beta chain was documented in a study of shared T cell receptors in the human thymus. This clone was picked up a small number of times. This CDR3 contains 17 residues. In germline, CDR1 is SGDLS, CDR2 YYNGEE. The junction had 9 bases not matched to a gene; V was cut back by 3 bases and J by 0 bases. Produced via immunoSEQ multiplex PCR; TCRdb's table is partial and in-frame only. The sample lists some 720,000 clones, 70% to 90% occurring once. These data are also associated with another study on human thymus T cells. That paper states: Healthy Finnish infants undergoing corrective surgery for congenital heart defects were the donors. During corrective heart surgery, resections were taken, and the thymus tissue came from them. Thymic as well as blood repertoires seemed to favor certain V and J genes unevenly. Highly overlapping thymic repertoires in unrelated individuals were reported by related research.

The receptor was derived from a boy younger than two with a congenital heart defect. Material for sequencing was thymocytes. The chain combines TRBV9 with TRBJ1-5, with 7 bases aligning to TRBD1. For the CDR3, the DNA is TGTGCCAGCAGCGGAGGGGGCAGGGATAATAGCAATCAGCCCCAGCATTTT. It is translated as CASSGGGRDNSNQPQHF.